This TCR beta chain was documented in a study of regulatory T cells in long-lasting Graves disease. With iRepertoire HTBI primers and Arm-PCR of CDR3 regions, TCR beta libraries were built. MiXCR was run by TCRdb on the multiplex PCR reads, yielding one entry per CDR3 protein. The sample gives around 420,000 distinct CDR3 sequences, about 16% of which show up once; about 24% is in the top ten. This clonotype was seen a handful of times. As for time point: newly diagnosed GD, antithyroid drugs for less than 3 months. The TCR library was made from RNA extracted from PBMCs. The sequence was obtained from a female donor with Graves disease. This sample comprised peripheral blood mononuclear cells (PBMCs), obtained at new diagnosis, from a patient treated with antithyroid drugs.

CDR3 in DNA: TGCGCCAGCAGCCTGGGGACAGGGGATTACAATGAGCAGTTCTTC. Its protein product is CASSLGTGDYNEQFF. This rearrangement joins TRBV5-1 to TRBJ2-1; 10 nucleotides agree with TRBD1. This CDR3 spans 15 amino acids. V lost 4 bases to trimming and J lost 4 bases; unmatched junction nucleotides: 5. Germline loops: CDR1 SGHRS, CDR2 YFSETQ.